The 13 T cell receptor beta chains below were found in one sample sequenced in a study of T cell changes during pregnancy in multiple sclerosis. Some clones are missing from TCRdb's copy, which holds only in-frame ones; the method was immunoSEQ multiplex PCR. The profile shows tens of thousands of clones, about 89% of them singletons. Material: peripheral blood, obtained in the second trimester of pregnancy. The receptor source for this set is a female donor with multiple sclerosis, enrolled in a pregnancy study.

This chain joins TRBV7-3 and TRBJ1-6, with TRBD1 matching 10 bases. Germline V lookup: CDR1 SGHTA, CDR2 FQGTGA. The length of the CDR3 is 15 residues. V shed 3 bases, J shed 7 bases, and the junction held 3 bases outside the gene matches. CDR3 protein: CASSLSGQGNSPLHF. The CDR3 DNA sequence: TGTGCCAGCAGCTTGTCGGGACAGGGGAATTCACCCCTCCACTTT.

The rearrangement joins TRBV5-4 to TRBJ2-2; D not resolved. Between the trimmed V and J ends, which lost 6 bases and 1 base, there was a span of 7 bases. The CDR3 has 13 amino acids. Germline V gene sequence: CDR1 SGHNT, CDR2 YYREEE (reference sequence). The CDR3 sequence: CASTVRNTGELFF. The CDR3 DNA reads TGTGCCAGCACCGTCCGGAACACCGGGGAGCTGTTTTTT.

The rearrangement links TRBV10-3 to TRBJ1-1; 7 positions agree with TRBD1. The ends lost 3 bases at V and 1 base at J; junction bases unmatched: 11. CDR1 and CDR2 (germline): ENHRY, SYGVKD. CDR3 length: 17 residues. CDR3 amino acids: CAISESTRGQPNTEAFF. In nucleotides, the CDR3 is TGTGCCATCAGTGAATCTACTAGGGGACAGCCGAACACTGAAGCTTTCTTT.

This rearrangement joins TRBV18 to TRBJ2-1; the match to TRBD2 covers 15 bases. V shed 5 bases and J 4 bases; nucleotides not matched to a gene: 6. The CDR3 covers 17 residues. Germline values: CDR1 KGHSH, CDR2 LQKENI. CDR3 in DNA: TGTGCCAGCTCATCACGGACTAGCGGGGGGGTTTACAATGAGCAGTTCTTC. Its translation: CASSSRTSGGVYNEQFF.

This clone has just one count. V is TRBV2 and J is TRBJ2-7, with D maybe TRBD1 (5 bases). V was shortened by 7 bases and J by 5 bases, with 21 bases between the two germline ends. This CDR3 is built from 15 residues. Germline lookup yields CDR1 SNHLY and CDR2 FYNNEI. In DNA form, the CDR3 reads TGTGCCAGCATCAAGGGTTCTGGGGCCCTGGACGAGCAGTACTTC. Translating it yields CASIKGSGALDEQYF.

This chain links TRBV10-2 with TRBJ2-2; TRBD2 matches 8 bases. V shed 3 bases, J shed 7 bases, and the junction held 10 bases outside the gene matches. In germline, CDR1 is WSHSY, CDR2 SAAADI. The CDR3 loop spans 16 amino acids. CDR3 loop: CASSDVGGGPGGELFF. The DNA of the CDR3 is TGCGCCAGCAGTGATGTGGGCGGGGGGCCTGGCGGGGAGCTGTTTTTT.

The chain recombines TRBV11-2 with TRBJ2-7, with TRBD1 identical over 10 bases. Losses at the gene ends were 5 bases for V and 5 bases for J; bases not matched to a gene: 9. The CDR3 runs 15 residues. Germline lookup yields CDR1 SGHAT and CDR2 FQNNGV. The CDR3 sequence: CASSQPGQGFDEQYF. For the CDR3, the DNA is TGTGCCAGCAGCCAACCGGGACAGGGGTTCGACGAGCAGTACTTC.

This chain connects TRBV9 to TRBJ2-3, with D possibly being TRBD2 (5 bases). CDR1 and CDR2 from the germline V gene are SGDLS and YYNGEE. The ends were cut back, 0 bases at V and 7 bases at J, with 15 bases in the middle. The CDR3 covers 15 residues. The CDR3 protein is CASSVEWGAQNTQYF. CDR3 nucleotide sequence: TGTGCCAGCAGCGTAGAATGGGGAGCCCAGAATACGCAGTATTTT.

The chain uses TRBV9 and TRBJ1-3; the D gene is possibly TRBD1 (5 bases). V was pared by 4 bases and J by 7 bases, with 18 bases between. CDR1 is SGDLS, CDR2 YYNGEE, per germline. This CDR3 spans 15 amino acids. CDR3 coding DNA: TGTGCCAGCAGCCGAGGCAGGGTACAGACTAACACCATATATTTT. Translating it yields CASSRGRVQTNTIYF.

The chain carries TRBV7-2 and TRBJ2-3; 8 nucleotides line up with TRBD2. Trimming cost V 5 bases and J 1 base; bases outside gene matches: 5. This CDR3 spans 15 amino acids. Germline V CDR1 and CDR2: SGHTA, FQGNSA. This CDR3 reads CASSTSGGGTDTQYF. CDR3 DNA: TGTGCCAGCAGCACCTCGGGGGGGGGCACAGATACGCAGTATTTT.

This rearrangement joins TRBV19 to TRBJ1-6; 8 bases are a match to TRBD1. The CDR3 runs 16 residues. The germline V gene encodes CDR1 LNHDA and CDR2 SQIVND (reference sequence). With V trimmed by 10 bases and J by 3 bases, 11 bases remained unmatched. The CDR3 nucleotides read TGTGCCACCACCGGCGGGACAGGCGTCTATAATTCACCCCTCCACTTT. The encoded protein is CATTGGTGVYNSPLHF.

V and J are TRBV30 and TRBJ1-1; D remains unclear. This CDR3 region has 14 residues. V was clipped by 7 bases and J by 7 bases, with 22 bases between them. Germline-derived CDR1 and CDR2 are GTSNPN and SVGIG (reference sequence). The CDR3 loop reads CASSMGRTPREAFF. The CDR3 nucleotides read TGTGCCTCCTCGATGGGCAGAACCCCTCGTGAAGCTTTCTTT. Full variable domain (remainder filled in from reference TRBV30 and TRBJ1-1): SQTIHQWPATLVQPVGSPLSLECTVEGTSNPNLYWYRQAAGRGLQLLFYSVGIGQISSEVPQNLSASRPQDRQFILSSKKLLLSDSGFYLCASSMGRTPREAFFGQGTRLTVV.

The chain employs TRBV29-1 and TRBJ1-1; D remains ambiguous. V lost 0 bases and J lost 1, with 12 bases in between. The germline gives CDR1 SQVTM, CDR2 ANQGSEA. The CDR3 runs to 15 residues. In DNA form, the CDR3 reads TGCAGCGTTGAAGATGCAGGTCAGCCGAACACTGAAGCTTTCTTT. As protein: CSVEDAGQPNTEAFF.